One and the same sample provided the 9 T cell receptor beta chains below, sequenced in a study of identical twins. TCRdb itself ran the 5' RACE reads through MiXCR, one entry per CDR3 protein. The sample gives about 240,000 distinct CDR3 sequences, about 7.5% of which show up once; about 5.8% is in the top ten. A further study also used this sample, focusing on yellow fever vaccine responses in identical twins.

Material for sequencing was CD8+ T cells sorted from blood. All receptors come from a woman in her late teens or twenties in good health.

This clonotype was seen repeatedly, ten times or more. V and J are TRBV24-1 and TRBJ2-3; D is unclear. With 3 bases removed from V and 1 base from J, the gap between germline ends came to 10 bases. The CDR3 spans 15 residues. Looked up from germline, CDR1 is KGHDR and CDR2 is SFDVKD. This CDR3 is CATSDIGSGTDTQYF. CDR3 coding DNA: TGTGCCACCAGTGATATAGGTTCGGGCACAGATACGCAGTATTTT.

This clonotype was recorded at least ten times. The chain employs TRBV18 and TRBJ2-3; D is unclear. Deletions cut 3 bases from V and 0 bases from J, with 7 bases between. Germline values: CDR1 KGHSH, CDR2 LQKENI. The CDR3 is 14 amino acids. Here the CDR3 reads CASSPFDSTDTQYF. The CDR3 DNA reads TGTGCCAGCTCACCTTTCGACAGCACAGATACGCAGTATTTT.

This chain uses TRBV11-2 with TRBJ2-7; possible D gene TRBD1, 5 bases. The CDR3 spans 14 residues. Looked up from germline, CDR1 is SGHAT and CDR2 is FQNNGV. Trimming cost V 0 bases and J 4 bases, with 10 bases left between them. CDR3 sequence reads: CASSLEDNKYEQYF. Written as DNA, the CDR3 is TGTGCCAGCAGCTTAGAGGACAACAAGTACGAGCAGTACTTC.

This chain connects TRBV6-5 to TRBJ2-7; 7 bases are shared with TRBD1. The V gene's germline CDR1 is MNHEY and CDR2 SVGAGI. With V trimmed by 2 bases and J by 0 bases, 4 bases remained unmatched. The CDR3 totals 15 residues. CDR3 sequence (DNA): TGTGCCAGCAGTTACGGGGACAGAGGCTCCTACGAGCAGTACTTC. Its translation is CASSYGDRGSYEQYF.

The sample holds a few counts of this clonotype. J is TRBJ1-1 and V is TRBV20-1; a weak D match, TRBD1 (6 bases). The CDR3 spans 13 residues. The V end was cut by 0 bases, the J end by 3 bases, with 8 bases between. Germline V gene lookup returns CDR1 DFQATT and CDR2 SNEGSKA (reference sequence). The CDR3 region is CSARDTGYTEAFF. As DNA, the CDR3 is TGCAGTGCTAGAGACACAGGGTACACTGAAGCTTTCTTT.

This chain uses TRBV9 with TRBJ2-7, with 7 bases lining up with TRBD2. Germline CDR1 reads SGDLS; CDR2 reads YYNGEE. This CDR3 is 14 amino acids long. V dropped 4 bases and J dropped 2; count of bases not matched to a gene: 6. CDR3 sequence: CASSNGLGTYEQYF. The DNA for the CDR3 is TGTGCCAGCAGCAACGGACTAGGAACCTACGAGCAGTACTTC.

This clonotype was counted a few times. The chain joins TRBV7-9 to TRBJ2-5; TRBD2 matches 8 bases. Trimming cost V 4 bases and J 3 bases; bases outside gene matches: 4. From germline, CDR1 is SEHNR and CDR2 FQNEAQ (reference sequence). The length of the CDR3 is 14 residues. CDR3: CASSSPGLEETQYF. The CDR3 region has the DNA TGTGCCAGCAGCTCGCCGGGACTAGAAGAGACCCAGTACTTC.

This clonotype appeared many times. The chain couples TRBV4-1 to TRBJ2-7; tentatively, D is TRBD1 (6 bases). The V and J ends lost 3 bases and 3 bases respectively, with 12 bases between them. The CDR3 is 14 amino acids. The germline V gene encodes CDR1 MGHRA and CDR2 YSYEKL. The CDR3 DNA reads TGCGCCAGCAGCCAGGACAGAGATTACTACGAGCAGTACTTC. Translated: CASSQDRDYYEQYF.

This clonotype appeared many times. The V call is TRBV4-1, the J call TRBJ2-2; D is ambiguous. The CDR3 runs to 14 residues. In germline, CDR1 is MGHRA, CDR2 YSYEKL. V was clipped by 1 base and J by 2 bases, with 5 bases between them. The DNA for the CDR3 is TGCGCCAGCAGCCAAGCCAGCAACACCGGGGAGCTGTTTTTT. It encodes CASSQASNTGELFF.